Below are 20 T cell receptor beta chains sequenced from a single sample in a study of T cells after yellow fever vaccination. MiXCR, run by TCRdb on the 5' RACE reads, gives a single entry per CDR3 protein. The sample has tens of thousands of distinct CDR3 sequences, 6.5% to 9% seen once. The sample here was CD8+ T cells sorted from PBMCs, taken 15 days after the yellow fever booster vaccination. These receptors were taken from a young man who received the YFV17D yellow fever vaccine.

By share of the sample, this clonotype is medium-sized. The chain combines TRBV29-1 with TRBJ1-2; D not resolved. V dropped 3 bases and J dropped 4 bases, with 9 bases sitting between them. Looked up from germline, CDR1 is SQVTM and CDR2 is ANQGSEA. The CDR3 is made up of 12 amino acids. Here the CDR3 DNA reads TGCAGCGTTGACTCCTGGGGCTATGGCTACACCTTC. Translated: CSVDSWGYGYTF.

This clonotype was detected ten times or more. The germline gene is not matched at one end of the junction; a read error may be the cause. This chain links TRBV7-6 with TRBJ2-1; 9 bases align to TRBD2. Germline-derived CDR1 and CDR2 are SGHVS and FNYEAQ. CDR3 length: 14 residues. In DNA, the CDR3 is TGTGCCAGCCGACCGATAGCGGGAGCCCATGAACAGTTCTTC. It specifies CASRPIAGAHEQFF.

This clonotype was recorded at least ten times. The chain links TRBV29-1 to TRBJ2-1; 7 nucleotides match TRBD2. V lost 3 bases to trimming and J lost 0 bases; unmatched junction nucleotides: 8. This CDR3 region has 16 residues. CDR1 SQVTM and CDR2 ANQGSEA come from the germline V gene. The CDR3, as DNA: TGCAGCGTTGAGGGGTCTAGCGGAAGCTCCTACAATGAGCAGTTCTTC. This sequence encodes CSVEGSSGSSYNEQFF.

This clonotype has more than one count but fewer than ten. The chain carries TRBV7-9 and TRBJ2-5; 11 bases are shared with TRBD1. V shed 6 bases, J shed 1 base, and the junction held 4 bases outside the gene matches. Germline values: CDR1 SEHNR, CDR2 FQNEAQ (reference sequence). The CDR3 length is 15 residues. Written as DNA, the CDR3 is TGTGCCAGCAGTTCGGGACAGGGGGTCCAAGAGACCCAGTACTTC. Residues: CASSSGQGVQETQYF.

This clonotype was counted many times. This CDR3 reads CASSHTISGTHSYNEQFF. For the CDR3, the DNA is TGTGCCAGCAGTCATACTATTAGCGGGACTCACTCCTACAATGAGCAGTTCTTC. The chain combines TRBV28 with TRBJ2-1, with 8 bases fitting TRBD2. This CDR3 spans 18 amino acids. The germline gives CDR1 MDHEN, CDR2 SYDVKM. The trim removed 5 bases at V and 0 bases at J, leaving 12 bases unmatched.

This clonotype has a count of ten or more. The J gene is TRBJ2-5, the V gene TRBV20-1; D perhaps matches TRBD1 (8 bases). Germline V gene sequence: CDR1 DFQATT, CDR2 SNEGSKA (reference sequence). V was pared by 0 bases and J by 5 bases, with 19 bases between. This CDR3 has 16 residues. In nucleotides, the CDR3 is TGCAGTGCTAGAGATCTAGACAGGGGAGGGGTGGAGACCCAGTACTTC. The encoded protein is CSARDLDRGGVETQYF.

V and J are TRBV7-2 and TRBJ2-7, with 10 bases aligning to TRBD2. V dropped 4 bases and J dropped 3; count of bases not matched to a gene: 9. In germline, CDR1 is SGHTA, CDR2 FQGNSA. This CDR3 spans 16 amino acids. The CDR3 nucleotides read TGTGCCAGCAGCTGGGAGTTAGCGGGAGGTTACTACGAGCAGTACTTC. Protein sequence: CASSWELAGGYYEQYF.

This clonotype was recorded at least ten times. V gene TRBV29-1 combines with J gene TRBJ2-7; D is unresolved. Trimming cost V 1 base and J 2 bases, with 6 bases left between them. Germline V gene lookup returns CDR1 SQVTM and CDR2 ANQGSEA. This CDR3 region has 12 residues. DNA of the CDR3: TGCAGCGTTGAAGGACTGGCCTACGAGCAGTACTTC. Translating gives CSVEGLAYEQYF.

In its sample, this clonotype was seen many times. The chain is built from TRBV5-6 and TRBJ2-7, with 7 positions matching TRBD2. The CDR3 has 13 amino acids. Germline V gene sequence: CDR1 SGHDT, CDR2 YYEEEE. The trim removed 2 bases at V and 3 bases at J, leaving 2 bases unmatched. DNA for the CDR3: TGTGCCAGCAGCTTCTGGGGGGGCTACGAGCAGTACTTC. It codes for CASSFWGGYEQYF.

Ten or more counts support this clonotype. The chain combines TRBV25-1 with TRBJ2-1; TRBD2 is a possible D gene (6 bases). Germline V gene lookup returns CDR1 MGHDK and CDR2 SYGVNS. The length of the CDR3 is 12 residues. The V end was cut by 10 bases, the J end by 6 bases, with 13 bases between. The CDR3, as DNA: TGTGCCACACTAGCCCCCTCCAATGAGCAGTTCTTC. Amino acids: CATLAPSNEQFF.

This clonotype has a count of ten or more. The chain carries TRBV6-7 and TRBJ1-5; tentatively, D is TRBD1 (5 bases). TRBV6-7 is classed as an ORF, of uncertain function. Trimming left V 6 bases short and J 6 bases short, with 18 bases between. The CDR3 has 15 amino acids. The CDR3 loop is CASRTWGGTGQPQHF. The CDR3 bases are TGTGCCAGCAGAACATGGGGTGGGACCGGTCAGCCCCAGCATTTT.

This clonotype was found many times. The chain recombines TRBV29-1 with TRBJ2-2; TRBD2 might be the D (6 bases). The CDR3 sequence is 17 residues long. Germline V gene data show CDR1 as SQVTM and CDR2 as ANQGSEA. V was pared by 0 bases and J by 0 bases, with 14 bases between. The CDR3 sequence: CSVEDRIGGANTGELFF. The CDR3 bases are TGCAGCGTTGAAGATCGAATCGGGGGAGCGAACACCGGGGAGCTGTTTTTT.

This clonotype was detected ten times or more. The chain uses TRBV28 and TRBJ2-5, with TRBD1 matching 8 bases. J lost 5 bases, V lost 5 bases, and 7 bases had no gene match. Germline V gives CDR1 MDHEN, CDR2 SYDVKM. The CDR3 loop spans 14 amino acids. In nucleotides, the CDR3 is TGTGCCAGCAGTAAGACAGGGACAGGCGAGACCCAGTACTTC. It encodes CASSKTGTGETQYF.

In this sample, this clonotype turned up a few times. The chain joins TRBV5-4 to TRBJ2-7; 7 bases are a match to TRBD2. Germline CDR1 SGHNT, CDR2 YYREEE (reference sequence). The trim removed 3 bases at V and 4 bases at J, leaving 7 bases unmatched. This CDR3 spans 14 amino acids. This chain's CDR3 is CASSWGTNPYEQYF. The DNA for the CDR3 is TGTGCCAGCAGCTGGGGGACTAATCCGTACGAGCAGTACTTC. Full variable domain (remainder filled in from reference TRBV5-4 and TRBJ2-7): ETGVTQSPTHLIKTRGQQVTLRCSSQSGHNTVSWYQQALGQGPQFIFQYYREEENGRGNFPPRFSGLQFPNYSSELNVNALELDDSALYLCASSWGTNPYEQYFGPGTRLTVT.

This clonotype came up many times. The chain couples TRBV29-1 to TRBJ2-7, with D possibly being TRBD1 (5 bases). Germline V gives CDR1 SQVTM, CDR2 ANQGSEA. Trimming stripped 7 bases from V and 4 bases from J, with 14 bases between. The CDR3 is 12 amino acids. The CDR3 region is CSAKTDRYEQYF. The CDR3 DNA sequence: TGCAGCGCCAAGACAGACCGATACGAGCAGTACTTC.

This clonotype has ten or more counts. The chain couples TRBV7-6 to TRBJ2-5; 16 positions match TRBD2. Losses at the gene ends were 4 bases for V and 5 bases for J; bases not matched to a gene: 10. CDR1 and CDR2 (germline): SGHVS, FNYEAQ. There are 18 residues in the CDR3. The CDR3 DNA reads as TGTGCCAGCAGCTCCCCGGGACTAGCGGGAGGGTTGGTTGAGACCCAGTACTTC. Translating it yields CASSSPGLAGGLVETQYF.

This clonotype was observed a few times. This chain connects TRBV12-3 or TRBV12-4 to TRBJ1-2; the match to TRBD1 covers 9 bases. V dropped 6 bases and J dropped 3; count of bases not matched to a gene: 11. This CDR3 has 16 residues. The CDR3 DNA reads TGTGCCAGCAGCTCCATAGGACAGGGGTACGACTATGGCTACACCTTC. It codes for CASSSIGQGYDYGYTF.

This clonotype came up many times. The chain couples TRBV7-2 to TRBJ1-5; D is unresolved. The ends were cut back, 6 bases at V and 4 bases at J, with 7 bases in the middle. The CDR3 contains 12 residues. Germline CDR1 SGHTA, CDR2 FQGNSA. CDR3 sequence (DNA): TGTGCCAGCAGGTCGGGGAATCAGCCCCAGCATTTT. This gives the protein CASRSGNQPQHF.

This clonotype was seen only a few times. This chain links TRBV5-8 with TRBJ2-1; perhaps TRBD2 as D (6 bases). Germline values: CDR1 SGHTS, CDR2 YDEGEE. The CDR3 loop spans 13 amino acids. Trimming cost V 4 bases and J 10 bases, with 15 bases left between them. The CDR3 DNA sequence: TGTGCCAGCAGCCCTGGGACTCTCGACGAGCAGTTCTTC. Residues: CASSPGTLDEQFF.

This clonotype occurred many times. This rearrangement joins TRBV27 to TRBJ1-4; D gene ambiguous. Per germline, CDR1 MNHEY and CDR2 SMNVEV (reference sequence). The CDR3 contains 15 residues. Trimming took off 2 bases at V and 3 bases at J, with 10 bases between the two ends. The DNA for the CDR3 is TGTGCCAGCAGTTTAGATCAAGGTGCTAATGAAAAACTGTTTTTT. Its translation is CASSLDQGANEKLFF.